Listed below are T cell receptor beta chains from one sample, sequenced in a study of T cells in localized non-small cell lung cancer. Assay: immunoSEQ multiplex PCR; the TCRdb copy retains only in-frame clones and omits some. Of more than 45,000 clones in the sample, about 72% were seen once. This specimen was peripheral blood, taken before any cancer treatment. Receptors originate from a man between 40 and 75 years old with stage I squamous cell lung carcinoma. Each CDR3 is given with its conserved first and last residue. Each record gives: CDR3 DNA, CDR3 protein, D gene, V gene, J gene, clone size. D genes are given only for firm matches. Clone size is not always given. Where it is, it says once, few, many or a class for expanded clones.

TGTGCCAGCAGCTTAGGTCCCGGGGGGGCCCGGGAGACCCAGTACTTC	CASSLGPGGARETQYF	TRBD2	TRBV11-2	TRBJ2-5	NA
TGTGCCAGCAGTCCGACGGCTGCCTACGAGCAGTACTTC	CASSPTAAYEQYF	NA	TRBV6-5	TRBJ2-7	NA
TGTGCCAGCAGTGGTTTAGGGGATCTCCACGAGCAGTACTTC	CASSGLGDLHEQYF	NA	TRBV27	TRBJ2-7	NA
TGTGCCAGTAGGCCTAGCGGGGTCCATGAGGGGGATACGCAGTATTTT	CASRPSGVHEGDTQYF	TRBD2	TRBV19	TRBJ2-3	NA
TGTGCCAGCAGCCAAGTTGGACGGGACTATGGCTACACCTTC	CASSQVGRDYGYTF	NA	TRBV4-2	TRBJ1-2	NA
TGTGCCAGCCGCACAGGGACCCAGTACTTC	CASRTGTQYF	NA	TRBV21-1	TRBJ2-5	NA
TGTGCCTGGACCACAATGCTAGCTAACACCGGGGAGCTGTTTTTT	CAWTTMLANTGELFF	NA	TRBV30	TRBJ2-2	NA
TGTGCCAGCAGCTTGGCCTCCGGGGAATATTCACCCCTCCACTTT	CASSLASGEYSPLHF	NA	TRBV5-5	TRBJ1-6	few
TGCGCCAGCAGCTTGGACAGGGCGGGAGGACAGCCCCAGCATTTT	CASSLDRAGGQPQHF	NA	TRBV5-1	TRBJ1-5	NA
TGTGCCAGCAGTGGGGACAGACCAATGAACACTGAAGCTTTCTTT	CASSGDRPMNTEAFF	TRBD1	TRBV6-5	TRBJ1-1	NA
TGTGCCAGCAGGGGTCGGGCCGTCTATGGCTACACCTTC	CASRGRAVYGYTF	NA	TRBV11-2	TRBJ1-2	NA
TGTGCCAGCACTAAGCAGGACACAGCTGAAGCTTTCTTT	CASTKQDTAEAFF	NA	TRBV6-5	TRBJ1-1	once
TGTGCCAGCTTTGCGGGGGCCCCTTTGAACACTGAAGCTTTCTTT	CASFAGAPLNTEAFF	NA	TRBV18	TRBJ1-1	NA
TGTGCCAGCAGTTTAGGTGTTAGCACAGATACGCAGTATTTT	CASSLGVSTDTQYF	NA	TRBV27	TRBJ2-3	NA
TGTGCCATCAGTGAGTCCGGACAGGGCACTGAAGCTTTCTTT	CAISESGQGTEAFF	TRBD1	TRBV10-3	TRBJ1-1	NA
TGCGCCAGCAGCCCGGGACTAGCGGGGATGTTTAATGAGCAGTACTTC	CASSPGLAGMFNEQYF	TRBD2	TRBV5-1	TRBJ2-5	NA
TGTGCCAGCAGCTTGGAGGCTAGCGGGGTCAATGAGCAGTTCTTC	CASSLEASGVNEQFF	TRBD2	TRBV5-4	TRBJ2-1	NA
TGTGCCAGCGGATTAACTAGCGGATCCTACAATGAGCAGTTCTTC	CASGLTSGSYNEQFF	TRBD2	TRBV7-3	TRBJ2-1	NA
TGTGCCAGCAGCGTAGGGCTAGCGGACCGCCGGGTGAACAATGAGCAGTTCTTC	CASSVGLADRRVNNEQFF	TRBD2	TRBV9	TRBJ2-1	NA
TGTGCCAGCCGACAGATCACAGATACGCAGTATTTT	CASRQITDTQYF	NA	TRBV2	TRBJ2-3	NA
TGTGCCAGCAGCTCAACTATGACAGGGGTCGAGCAGTACTTC	CASSSTMTGVEQYF	TRBD1	TRBV7-2	TRBJ2-7	NA
TGTGCCAGTACCCTGACAGGGGTTAACTATGGCTACACCTTC	CASTLTGVNYGYTF	TRBD1	TRBV19	TRBJ1-2	few
TGTGCCAGCAGTGAAGGGGGATACTCTGGAAACACCATATATTTT	CASSEGGYSGNTIYF	NA	TRBV6-1	TRBJ1-3	NA
TGTGCCAGCAGCTTAGATCCGAACACTGAAGCTTTCTTT	CASSLDPNTEAFF	NA	TRBV7-2	TRBJ1-1	NA
TGTGCCAGCTCAGAGGTAGCGGGAAACAATTCACCCCTCCACTTT	CASSEVAGNNSPLHF	NA	TRBV18	TRBJ1-6	NA
TGTGCCAGCAGCCAGTCTAGAGGGGTCTACGTCTACGAGCAGTACTTC	CASSQSRGVYVYEQYF	NA	TRBV4-2	TRBJ2-7	NA
TGTGCCACCCCCGGGGACAGCGCGAACACCGGGGAGCTGTTTTTT	CATPGDSANTGELFF	TRBD1	TRBV18	TRBJ2-2	once
TGTGCCAACAGCCAAAGCTTAGGGGGCACTGAAGCTTTCTTT	CANSQSLGGTEAFF	NA	TRBV14	TRBJ1-1	NA
TGTGCCAGCAGCTTGAGGGACGGGATGCCCCCGCATGGGCAGTTCTTC	CASSLRDGMPPHGQFF	NA	TRBV5-4	TRBJ2-1	NA
TGTGCTAGCAGCACTGGACAAGAGACCCAGTACTTC	CASSTGQETQYF	NA	TRBV7-7	TRBJ2-5	NA
TGTGCCAGCAGCTACATACAGGGAGAGAATTCACCCCTCCACTTT	CASSYIQGENSPLHF	NA	TRBV7-8	TRBJ1-6	NA
TGTGCCAGCAGCGCCCTGGGGGTCAAGGAAACAGATACGCAGTATTTT	CASSALGVKETDTQYF	NA	TRBV9	TRBJ2-3	NA
TGTGCCAGCAGCCCGAACTGGGACTCTGGGGCCAACGTCCTGACTTTC	CASSPNWDSGANVLTF	NA	TRBV7-3	TRBJ2-6	NA
TGTGCCAGCAGGGACAGGGCTAATCAGCCCCAGCATTTT	CASRDRANQPQHF	TRBD1	TRBV28	TRBJ1-5	few
TGCGCCAGCAGCCAAGATGCCTATACAGGACTCTATGGCTACACCTTC	CASSQDAYTGLYGYTF	NA	TRBV4-1	TRBJ1-2	NA
TGTGCCAGCAGCTTAGCGATCTGGGGCGGGGAGCTGTTTTTT	CASSLAIWGGELFF	NA	TRBV7-9	TRBJ2-2	few
TGTGCCAGCAGCTTAGGGGGTATGCGGTCCTATGGCTACACCTTC	CASSLGGMRSYGYTF	NA	TRBV7-8	TRBJ1-2	once
TGTGCCAGCCAGAAGAAGGTAAGCTCCTACGAGCAGTACTTC	CASQKKVSSYEQYF	NA	TRBV9	TRBJ2-7	NA
TGTGCTAGCAGCTTAGCAGCGGGGGGCCGGGAGACCCAGTACTTC	CASSLAAGGRETQYF	TRBD2	TRBV7-7	TRBJ2-5	NA
TGTGCCAGCCGGGGGGTGCGTAATGAAAAACTGTTTTTT	CASRGVRNEKLFF	NA	TRBV19	TRBJ1-4	NA
TGCAGCGTGGCTAAGGAGGGAGAGACCCAGTACTTC	CSVAKEGETQYF	NA	TRBV29-1	TRBJ2-5	NA
TGCGCCAGCAGCCAAGAAGTAGCGGGGGCAGATACGCAGTATTTT	CASSQEVAGADTQYF	TRBD2	TRBV4-3	TRBJ2-3	NA